Presented here are 17 T cell receptor beta chains from one specimen sequenced in a study of shared T cell receptors in the human thymus. TCRdb's table, derived via immunoSEQ multiplex PCR, lists solely in-frame clones and lacks some. Of more than 550,000 clones listed, around 87% are singletons. These data are also associated with another study on human thymus T cells.

The sequenced material came from thymocytes. These receptors were collected from a boy younger than two with a congenital heart defect.

V is TRBV13 and J is TRBJ1-2, with 8 nucleotides matching TRBD1. The CDR3 is 13 residues long. After removal of 5 bases from V and 8 bases from J, the junction contained 7 bases not matched to a gene. The germline gives CDR1 PRHDT, CDR2 FYEKMQ (reference sequence). In DNA form, the CDR3 reads TGTGCCAGCAGCCAATCGAGGACAGGGGGCTACACCTTC. This translates into CASSQSRTGGYTF.

This clone was observed a single time. The chain joins TRBV30 to TRBJ1-5; the D is unclear. CDR1 and CDR2 (germline): GTSNPN, SVGIG (reference sequence). Trimming stripped 2 bases from V and 2 bases from J, with 7 bases between. The length of the CDR3 is 13 residues. Written as DNA, the CDR3 is TGTGCCTGGAGTTGCGGGGGCAATCAGCCCCAGCATTTT. Translated, it gives CAWSCGGNQPQHF. The whole variable domain, filled in from reference TRBV30 and TRBJ1-5, reads SQTIHQWPATLVQPVGSPLSLECTVEGTSNPNLYWYRQAAGRGLQLLFYSVGIGQISSEVPQNLSASRPQDRQFILSSKKLLLSDSGFYLCAWSCGGNQPQHFGDGTRLSIL.

The CDR3: CASSLRDNQPQHF. The CDR3 coding sequence is TGTGCCAGCAGCTTGAGGGATAATCAGCCCCAGCATTTT. This chain joins TRBV7-8 and TRBJ1-5; D is uncertain. Germline CDR1 and CDR2: SGHVS and FQNEAQ. The CDR3 is made up of 13 amino acids. Trimming took 3 bases from V and 4 from J, leaving 7 bases between them.

This sequence joins TRBV14 and TRBJ2-2, with D unclear. Germline CDR1 and CDR2: SGHDN and FVKESK. V dropped 2 bases and J dropped 3 bases, with 4 bases sitting between them. The length of the CDR3 is 13 residues. Written as DNA, the CDR3 is TGTGCCAGCAGCCAAATCTACACCGGGGAGCTGTTTTTT. This codes for CASSQIYTGELFF.

V gene TRBV7-9 combines with J gene TRBJ1-2; 8 nucleotides agree with TRBD1. The CDR3 has 15 residues. The V and J ends lost 5 bases and 3 bases, in that order; junction bases with no gene match: 8. Looked up from germline, CDR1 is SEHNR and CDR2 is FQNEAQ (reference sequence). CDR3 amino acids: CASSPWTGKDYGYTF. Here the CDR3 DNA reads TGTGCCAGCAGCCCCTGGACAGGGAAGGACTATGGCTACACCTTC.

The chain employs TRBV19 and TRBJ2-6, with 7 nucleotides matching TRBD1. Germline loops: CDR1 LNHDA, CDR2 SQIVND (reference sequence). This CDR3 comprises 17 residues. The ends lost 3 bases at V and 0 bases at J; junction bases unmatched: 5. CDR3 loop: CASSIRDSSSGANVLTF. Here the CDR3 DNA reads TGTGCCAGTAGTATTCGGGACAGTTCCTCTGGGGCCAACGTCCTGACTTTC.

The chain recombines TRBV28 with TRBJ2-4; D is undetermined. The CDR3 consists of 13 residues. Germline V gene data show CDR1 as MDHEN and CDR2 as SYDVKM. Between the trimmed V and J ends, which lost 5 bases and 0 bases, there was a span of 5 bases. CDR3 sequence (DNA): TGTGCCAGCAGTCCTCCAGCCAAAAACATTCAGTACTTC. This sequence encodes CASSPPAKNIQYF.

The CDR3 DNA reads TGTGCCAGCAGCTTGACAGGGGGCGCGCCCGGGGAGCTGTTTTTT. Protein product: CASSLTGGAPGELFF. The chain employs TRBV5-4 and TRBJ2-2, with TRBD1 identical over 9 bases. Germline CDR1 reads SGHNT; CDR2 reads YYREEE (reference sequence). The CDR3 has 15 amino acids. The ends lost 1 base at V and 6 bases at J; junction bases unmatched: 4.

J is TRBJ2-1 and V is TRBV2; 9 positions agree with TRBD2. Trimming at V came to 4 bases and at J to 3 bases, leaving 7 bases not matched to a gene. This CDR3 is 16 amino acids long. Germline CDR1 reads SNHLY; CDR2 reads FYNNEI. In DNA, the CDR3 is TGTGCCAGCAGTGGTTATAGCGGGGGTGACTACAATGAGCAGTTCTTC. Its translation: CASSGYSGGDYNEQFF.

This chain connects TRBV7-9 to TRBJ1-1, with TRBD1 identical over 7 bases. Germline V gene data show CDR1 as SEHNR and CDR2 as FQNEAQ (reference sequence). V was clipped by 6 bases and J by 6 bases; unmatched bases: 4. The CDR3 is made up of 12 amino acids. In nucleotides, the CDR3 is TGTGCCAGCAGAAACAGGGGAGCTGAAGCTTTCTTT. It yields the protein CASRNRGAEAFF.

The chain uses TRBV6-1 and TRBJ1-2; TRBD1 matches 7 bases. With 0 bases clipped from V and 4 bases from J, the junction kept 5 bases outside the gene matches. The CDR3 sequence is 15 residues long. In germline, CDR1 is MNHNS, CDR2 SASEGT. CDR3 sequence (DNA): TGTGCCAGCAGTGAAGCGAGGGCAGGGGGCTATGGCTACACCTTC. It encodes CASSEARAGGYGYTF.

The chain recombines TRBV28 with TRBJ1-5; 7 bases align to TRBD1. This CDR3 has 17 residues. Trimming cost V 3 bases and J 0 bases; bases outside gene matches: 8. The germline V gene encodes CDR1 MDHEN and CDR2 SYDVKM. In nucleotides, the CDR3 is TGTGCCAGCAGTTTGCCTCCGGGACAGCTTAGCAATCAGCCCCAGCATTTT. Amino acids: CASSLPPGQLSNQPQHF.

The J gene is TRBJ1-5, the V gene TRBV4-1; D is unclear. Germline loops: CDR1 MGHRA, CDR2 YSYEKL. This CDR3 spans 16 amino acids. Trimming took off 1 base at V and 5 bases at J, with 15 bases between the two ends. The CDR3 spells CASSQVMYRRDQPQHF. In DNA, the CDR3 is TGCGCCAGCAGCCAAGTGATGTATCGACGGGATCAGCCCCAGCATTTT.

This clone was observed a single time. The chain links TRBV6-5 to TRBJ2-5; 7 bases line up with TRBD1. Unmatched junction bases numbered 6, after V lost 2 bases and J lost 3 bases. The CDR3 is 15 amino acids. Germline CDR1 and CDR2: MNHEY and SVGAGI. The CDR3 reads CASSYRDSQKETQYF. The CDR3 nucleotides read TGTGCCAGCAGTTACCGGGACAGCCAAAAAGAGACCCAGTACTTC.

The chain combines TRBV28 with TRBJ2-1; weak D call: TRBD2 (5 bases). The CDR3 has 15 amino acids. Between the trimmed V and J ends, which lost 5 bases and 1 base, there was a span of 12 bases. Germline CDR1 and CDR2: MDHEN and SYDVKM. Written as DNA, the CDR3 is TGTGCCAGCAGTCGTTTTTCGGGGTCCTACAATGAGCAGTTCTTC. Protein product: CASSRFSGSYNEQFF.

This chain links TRBV28 with TRBJ1-5; 9 bases agree with TRBD1. CDR3 length: 18 residues. The germline V gene has CDR1 MDHEN and CDR2 SYDVKM. V was pared by 7 bases and J by 5 bases, with 18 bases of the junction left unmatched. This CDR3 is CASNPYPKGQGFYQPQHF. In DNA form, the CDR3 reads TGTGCCAGCAATCCTTACCCCAAGGGACAGGGCTTCTATCAGCCCCAGCATTTT.

The chain is built from TRBV5-1 and TRBJ2-7; 10 bases align to TRBD1. The germline gives CDR1 SGHRS, CDR2 YFSETQ. The CDR3 totals 15 residues. Losses at the gene ends were 2 bases for V and 7 bases for J; bases not matched to a gene: 9. This chain's CDR3 is CASSLLPGQGYEQYF. CDR3 sequence (DNA): TGCGCCAGCAGCTTATTACCGGGACAGGGGTATGAGCAGTACTTC.